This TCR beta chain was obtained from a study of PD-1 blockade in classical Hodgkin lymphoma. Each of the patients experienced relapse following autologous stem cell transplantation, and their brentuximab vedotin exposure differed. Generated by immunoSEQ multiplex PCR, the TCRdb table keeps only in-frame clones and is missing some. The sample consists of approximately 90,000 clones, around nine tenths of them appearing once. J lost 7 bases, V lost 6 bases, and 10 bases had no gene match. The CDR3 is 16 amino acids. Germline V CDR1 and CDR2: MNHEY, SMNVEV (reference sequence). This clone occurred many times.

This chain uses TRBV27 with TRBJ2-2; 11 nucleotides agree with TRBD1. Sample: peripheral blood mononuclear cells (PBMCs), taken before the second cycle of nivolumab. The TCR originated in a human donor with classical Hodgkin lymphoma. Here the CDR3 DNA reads TGTGCCAGCAGCCGAGGGACAGGGGGTCAGTACGGGGAGCTGTTTTTT. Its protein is CASSRGTGGQYGELFF.